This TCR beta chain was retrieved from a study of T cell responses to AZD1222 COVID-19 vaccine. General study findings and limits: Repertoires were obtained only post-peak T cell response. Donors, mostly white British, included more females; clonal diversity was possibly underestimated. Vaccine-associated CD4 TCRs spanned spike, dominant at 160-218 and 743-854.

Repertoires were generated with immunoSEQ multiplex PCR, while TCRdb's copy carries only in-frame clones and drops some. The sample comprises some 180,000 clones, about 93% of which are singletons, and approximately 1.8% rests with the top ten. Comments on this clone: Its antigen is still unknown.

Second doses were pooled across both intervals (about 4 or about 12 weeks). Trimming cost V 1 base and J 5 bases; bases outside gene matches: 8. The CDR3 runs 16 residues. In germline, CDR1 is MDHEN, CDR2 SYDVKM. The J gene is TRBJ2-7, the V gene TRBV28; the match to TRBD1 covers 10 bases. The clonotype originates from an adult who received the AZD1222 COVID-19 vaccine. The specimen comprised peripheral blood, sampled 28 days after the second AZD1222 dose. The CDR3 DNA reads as TGTGCCAGCAGTTTATTGGGGGGACAGGGGAGCAACGAGCAGTACTTC. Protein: CASSLLGGQGSNEQYF.